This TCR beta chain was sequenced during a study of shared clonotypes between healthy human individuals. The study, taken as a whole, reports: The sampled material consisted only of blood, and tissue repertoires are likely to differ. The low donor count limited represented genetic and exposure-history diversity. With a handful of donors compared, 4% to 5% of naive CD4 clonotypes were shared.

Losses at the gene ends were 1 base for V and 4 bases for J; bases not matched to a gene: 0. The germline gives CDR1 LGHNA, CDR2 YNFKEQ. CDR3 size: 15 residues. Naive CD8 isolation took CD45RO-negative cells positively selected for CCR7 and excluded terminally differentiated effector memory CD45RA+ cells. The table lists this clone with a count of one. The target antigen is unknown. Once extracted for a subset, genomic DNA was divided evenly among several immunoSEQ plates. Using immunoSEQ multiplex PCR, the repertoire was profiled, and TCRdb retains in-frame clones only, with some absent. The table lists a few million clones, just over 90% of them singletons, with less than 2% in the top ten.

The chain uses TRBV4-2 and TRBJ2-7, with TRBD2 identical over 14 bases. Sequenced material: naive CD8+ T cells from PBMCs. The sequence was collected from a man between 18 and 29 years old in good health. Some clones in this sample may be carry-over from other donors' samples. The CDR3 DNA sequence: TGTGCCAGCAGCCAAGGGACTAGCGGGAGGTACGAGCAGTACTTC. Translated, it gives CASSQGTSGRYEQYF.